What follows are 12 T cell receptor beta chains derived from one specimen sequenced in a study of blood T cell repertoires in COVID-19. Using immunoSEQ multiplex PCR, the repertoire was profiled, and TCRdb retains in-frame clones only, with some absent. The data hold about 240,000 clones, with around three quarters observed a single time. Sequenced: peripheral blood. The receptors come from a woman older than 75 with acute or convalescent COVID-19.

The chain links TRBV19 to TRBJ1-6, with D perhaps TRBD1 (5 bases). Germline lookup yields CDR1 LNHDA and CDR2 SQIVND (reference sequence). V gave up 10 bases and J gave up 8 bases, with 15 bases separating them. This CDR3 is 13 amino acids long. The DNA for the CDR3 is TGTGCCACTCCGCAGGGCGGACATTCACCCCTCCACTTT. Translated, it gives CATPQGGHSPLHF.

V is TRBV23-1 and J is TRBJ1-5; no clear D gene. TRBV23-1 is placed among ORFs of uncertain function. This CDR3 comprises 13 residues. Trimming removed 2 bases from V and 6 bases from J, with 8 bases in between. CDR3 sequence reads: CASSQLGAQPQHF. The CDR3 DNA reads as TGCGCCAGCAGTCAACTCGGAGCTCAGCCCCAGCATTTT.

This clone has just a few counts. The chain employs TRBV5-4 and TRBJ2-2, with D maybe TRBD2 (6 bases). This CDR3 is built from 16 residues. Germline assignment: CDR1 SGHNT and CDR2 YYREEE (reference sequence). V gave up 2 bases and J gave up 1 base, with 12 bases separating them. CDR3 amino acids: CASSFPGVENTGELFF. DNA of the CDR3: TGTGCCAGCAGCTTCCCGGGGGTAGAGAACACCGGGGAGCTGTTTTTT.

A remark on this clone: Different DNA sequences within this sample yield the same CDR3. The rearrangement uses TRBV18 and TRBJ1-6, with 9 bases lining up with TRBD1. In germline, CDR1 is KGHSH, CDR2 LQKENI. The CDR3 length is 14 residues. The junction had 7 bases not matched to a gene; V was cut back by 6 bases and J by 10 bases. Here the CDR3 DNA reads TGTGCCAGCTCCCCTGGGACAGGGCAATCACCCCTCCACTTT. Translating gives CASSPGTGQSPLHF.

This clone showed up just a few times. The chain couples TRBV2 to TRBJ2-5, with 9 positions matching TRBD1. V dropped 4 bases and J dropped 5; count of bases not matched to a gene: 5. CDR1 and CDR2 (germline): SNHLY, FYNNEI. There are 14 residues in the CDR3. In nucleotides, the CDR3 is TGTGCCAGCAGTGGACAGGGGGACTCGGAGACCCAGTACTTC. The encoded protein is CASSGQGDSETQYF. The variable domain in full, completed from reference TRBV2 and TRBJ2-5, reads EPEVTQTPSHQVTQMGQEVILRCVPISNHLYFYWYRQILGQKVEFLVSFYNNEISEKSEIFDDQFSVERPDGSNFTLKIRSTKLEDSAMYFCASSGQGDSETQYFGPGTRLLVL.

This clone was detected a few times. The genes are TRBV11-2 and TRBJ1-6; a weak D match, TRBD1 (5 bases). Germline values: CDR1 SGHAT, CDR2 FQNNGV. V lost 7 bases and J lost 10, with 17 bases in between. The CDR3 spans 14 residues. CDR3 region: CASTQGQNGSPLHF. DNA for the CDR3: TGTGCCAGCACCCAAGGACAAAATGGATCACCCCTCCACTTT.

The rearrangement links TRBV6-5 to TRBJ1-1; TRBD1 aligns across 7 bases. J gave up 1 base and V 6 bases, and 5 bases lay outside the gene matches. This CDR3 spans 14 amino acids. Germline V gene data show CDR1 as MNHEY and CDR2 as SVGAGI. CDR3 bases: TGTGCCAGCAGACAGGGGATTAGGAACACTGAAGCTTTCTTT. This sequence encodes CASRQGIRNTEAFF.

This chain uses TRBV5-1 with TRBJ1-5; 7 nucleotides align to TRBD1. J lost 7 bases, V lost 0 bases, and 7 bases had no gene match. Germline V lookup: CDR1 SGHRS, CDR2 YFSETQ. This CDR3 has 15 residues. DNA of the CDR3: TGCGCCAGCAGCTTGGGGTCAGGGGGTGGACAGCCCCAGCATTTT. It encodes CASSLGSGGGQPQHF.

This chain connects TRBV7-9 to TRBJ2-4; tentatively, D is TRBD1 (5 bases). The CDR3 is 13 residues long. V lost 2 bases and J 8 bases, leaving 10 bases between the germline ends. Germline values: CDR1 SEHNR, CDR2 FQNEAQ (reference sequence). DNA for the CDR3: TGTGCCAGCAGCTTATGGGGCGAGGACATTCAGTACTTC. This codes for CASSLWGEDIQYF.

The gene calls are TRBV5-1 and TRBJ1-5; D is perhaps TRBD1 (5 bases). Trimming pared 2 bases from V and 5 bases from J, leaving 11 bases between. The CDR3 covers 14 residues. Germline V gene data show CDR1 as SGHRS and CDR2 as YFSETQ. The CDR3 sequence: CASSFDSPDQPQHF. CDR3 in DNA: TGCGCCAGCAGCTTTGACAGTCCGGATCAGCCCCAGCATTTT.

The CDR3 is CASSQVGPGSSYNSPLHF. The DNA of the CDR3 is TGTGCCAGCAGCCAAGTGGGTCCTGGGAGCTCCTATAATTCACCCCTCCACTTT. V usage is TRBV3-1 (or the pseudogene TRBV3-2) and J usage is TRBJ1-6, with D unresolved. Germline V gene data show CDR1 as LGHDT and CDR2 as YNNKEL (reference sequence). CDR3 length: 18 residues. V was clipped by 1 base and J by 0 bases, with 13 bases between them.

In this sample, this clone turned up a few times. The chain links TRBV2 to TRBJ2-7, with TRBD2 matching 13 bases. Germline CDR1 reads SNHLY; CDR2 reads FYNNEI. V was pared by 8 bases and J by 7 bases, with 8 bases of the junction left unmatched. The CDR3 consists of 14 residues. The CDR3 coding sequence is TGTGCCAGCGGGGCCGGACTAGCGGGGGATGAGCAGTACTTC. The encoded protein is CASGAGLAGDEQYF.